Below, 9 T cell receptor beta chains from the same sample are listed, as sequenced in a study of cytomegalovirus exposure and HLA in healthy donors. PCR used 60 Vbeta primers and 13 Jbeta primers. The assay was immunoSEQ multiplex PCR, and TCRdb's table has in-frame clones only and misses some. Across approximately 200,000 clones, the top ten clones capture roughly 0.7% of the sample. Sequences were obtained from PBMCs. These receptors originate from a boy younger than 18 in good health and CMV-seronegative.

The genes are TRBV10-3 and TRBJ2-1, with D unresolved. The V and J ends lost 2 bases and 0 bases respectively, with 8 bases between them. The germline V gene has CDR1 ENHRY and CDR2 SYGVKD. This CDR3 has 15 residues. The CDR3 DNA is TGTGCCATCAGTGAGGACATTAGCTCCTACAATGAGCAGTTCTTC. Its translation is CAISEDISSYNEQFF.

The chain couples TRBV9 to TRBJ2-7; 10 bases match TRBD1. V was clipped by 3 bases and J by 3 bases; unmatched bases: 6. The V gene's germline CDR1 is SGDLS and CDR2 YYNGEE. The CDR3 covers 15 residues. The CDR3 protein is CASSGGDRGVYEQYF. The CDR3 DNA reads as TGTGCCAGCAGCGGGGGGGACAGGGGTGTCTACGAGCAGTACTTC.

The J gene is TRBJ1-2, the V gene TRBV29-1, with D unclear. Germline-derived CDR1 and CDR2 are SQVTM and ANQGSEA. The germline V and J ends were trimmed by 3 bases and 4 bases, with 3 bases remaining between them. This CDR3 spans 10 amino acids. In nucleotides, the CDR3 is TGCAGCGTTGACGGCTATGGCTACACCTTC. This codes for CSVDGYGYTF.

The chain employs TRBV15 and TRBJ1-3, with D tentatively TRBD1 (6 bases). There are 16 residues in the CDR3. V lost 0 bases and J lost 0, with 9 bases in between. Germline V gives CDR1 LNHNV, CDR2 YYDKDF (reference sequence). Here the CDR3 DNA reads TGTGCCACCAGCAGAGACGAGGACAGCTCTGGAAACACCATATATTTT. This translates into CATSRDEDSSGNTIYF.

The chain carries TRBV15 and TRBJ2-7, with 12 nucleotides matching TRBD1. The germline CDR1 and CDR2 sequences are LNHNV and YYDKDF (reference sequence). The CDR3 sequence is 15 residues long. Germline trimming cut 1 base from V and 4 bases from J; bases unmatched to any gene: 2. CDR3 protein: CATSRGGQGAYEQYF. In DNA, the CDR3 is TGTGCCACCAGCAGAGGGGGACAGGGGGCGTACGAGCAGTACTTC.

The chain links TRBV25-1 to TRBJ1-2; D is perhaps TRBD1 (5 bases). This CDR3 comprises 17 residues. V lost 1 base to trimming and J lost 0 bases, with 15 bases between them. Germline-derived CDR1 and CDR2 are MGHDK and SYGVNS. DNA for the CDR3: TGTGCCAGCAGTGAATGGTCCGGCCGGGGGGCTAACTATGGCTACACCTTC. As protein: CASSEWSGRGANYGYTF.

This sequence joins TRBV7-2 and TRBJ1-4; TRBD1 aligns across 9 bases. The CDR3 covers 14 residues. Germline loops: CDR1 SGHTA, CDR2 FQGNSA. V was clipped by 4 bases and J by 7 bases; unmatched bases: 4. CDR3 loop: CASSSDRGGEKLFF. The CDR3 DNA reads as TGTGCCAGCAGCTCGGACAGGGGCGGTGAAAAACTGTTTTTT.

The chain employs TRBV29-1 and TRBJ2-1, with 7 bases aligning to TRBD1. Germline lookup yields CDR1 SQVTM and CDR2 ANQGSEA. The V gene end was trimmed by 7 bases and the J gene end by 7 bases; junction bases not matched to a gene: 10. The CDR3 length is 13 residues. The CDR3 is CSGGTALGNEQFF. Here the CDR3 DNA reads TGCAGCGGGGGGACAGCCTTAGGGAATGAGCAGTTCTTC.

V usage is TRBV19 and J usage is TRBJ1-2, with TRBD1 as a possible D gene (6 bases). V was clipped by 5 bases and J by 8 bases, with 18 bases between them. Looked up from germline, CDR1 is LNHDA and CDR2 is SQIVND (reference sequence). The CDR3 extends over 14 amino acids. In DNA, the CDR3 is TGTGCCAGTAGTCCTCGGCAGGGGCAATGGGGCTACACCTTC. This codes for CASSPRQGQWGYTF. Based on the CDR3 plus reference TRBV19 and TRBJ1-2, the full variable domain is DGGITQSPKYLFRKEGQNVTLSCEQNLNHDAMYWYRQDPGQGLRLIYYSQIVNDFQKGDIAEGYSVSREKKESFPLTVTSAQKNPTAFYLCASSPRQGQWGYTFGSGTRLTVV.